These T cell receptor beta chains were read from a single sample in a study of T cell responses to AZD1222 COVID-19 vaccine. The method was immunoSEQ multiplex PCR; TCRdb's version includes in-frame clones alone and lacks a portion of them. The top ten hold around 20% of the sample, which has 85,000 to 110,000 clones, over 80% seen once. The material was peripheral blood, obtained on day 0 of AZD1222 vaccination. Receptors originate from an adult in good health. Both conserved end residues are part of each CDR3. Each record gives: J gene, V gene, D gene, CDR3 DNA, CDR3 protein. The D gene is left open where the match is weak.

TRBJ1-2,TRBV6-5,.,TGTGCCAGCATAAGGGGGGACGGCTATGGCTACACCTTC,CASIRGDGYGYTF
TRBJ1-5,TRBV28,TRBD1,TGTGCCAGCAGAACCGGACAGGGTAGCAATCAGCCCCAGCATTTT,CASRTGQGSNQPQHF
TRBJ1-1,TRBV6-6,.,TGTGCCAGCAGTTACACATGGAACACTGAAGCTTTCTTT,CASSYTWNTEAFF
TRBJ1-3,TRBV2,.,TGTGCCAGCAGTCTCCGGGACGACCCTGGAAACACCATATATTTT,CASSLRDDPGNTIYF
TRBJ2-1,TRBV6-5,TRBD2,TGTGCCAGCAGTCCCGACCTTTTGGCGGGAGGGGAGCAGTTCTTC,CASSPDLLAGGEQFF
TRBJ1-3,TRBV7-6,TRBD1,TGTGCCAGCAGCTTAGGACAGGGCTCTGGAAACACCATATATTTT,CASSLGQGSGNTIYF
TRBJ1-1,TRBV2,TRBD1,TGTGCCAGCGTTGGACAGGGGGCAAGTGAAGCTTTCTTT,CASVGQGASEAFF
TRBJ1-5,TRBV10-3,.,TGTGCCATCAGGGACGCGACAGGCGGTGATCAGCCCCAGCATTTT,CAIRDATGGDQPQHF
TRBJ1-1,TRBV3-1/TRBV3-2,TRBD1,TGTGCCAGCAGCCGAGGGACAGCGAACACTGAAGCTTTCTTT,CASSRGTANTEAFF
TRBJ2-7,TRBV4-2,.,TGTGCCAGCAGCCGAACCGGGACTCAGGACGAGCAGTACTTC,CASSRTGTQDEQYF
TRBJ1-1,TRBV9,.,TGTGCCAGCAGCGTAGGAGGAGTATTAGGACAGAATGAAGCTTTCTTT,CASSVGGVLGQNEAFF
TRBJ1-1,TRBV5-4,TRBD1,TGTGCCAGCAGCCTTACAGGGGGGTTAAACACTGAAGCTTTCTTT,CASSLTGGLNTEAFF
TRBJ2-5,TRBV5-4,TRBD2,TGTGCCAGCAGCCGGGGGCTAGCGGGGGGCCAGGGGAGACAAGAGACCCAGTACTTC,CASSRGLAGGQGRQETQYF
TRBJ1-6,TRBV28,.,TGTGCCAGCAGTTCGGTAGGGAATTCACCCCTCCACTTT,CASSSVGNSPLHF
TRBJ1-1,TRBV25-1,.,TGTGCCAGCAGGGGATGGAGTGACACTGAAGCTTTCTTT,CASRGWSDTEAFF
TRBJ1-3,TRBV5-6,.,TGTGCCAGCAGCTCCTACTCATTCTCTGGAAACACCATATATTTT,CASSSYSFSGNTIYF
TRBJ1-2,TRBV19,.,TGTGCCAGCGAGAAGCAGGGCGGCTATGGCTACACCTTC,CASEKQGGYGYTF